The T cell receptor (beta chain) under discussion was sequenced for a study of CD8 T cells in Susac syndrome. Per germline, CDR1 SNHLY and CDR2 FYNNEI. V was pared by 6 bases and J by 4 bases, with 16 bases between. The CDR3 loop spans 15 amino acids. General study findings and limits: The relatively small number of individuals in the TCR sequencing and HLA analysis was acknowledged by the study.

The authors reverse transcribed about 0.5 to 1 ug RNA with random hexamers. TCRdb analysed the immunoSEQ multiplex PCR reads with MiXCR anew, one entry per CDR3 protein. The sample lists just over 300,000 distinct CDR3 sequences; about 90% were seen once. In regard to this clonotype: Its antigen remains unknown.

This sequence originates from a human donor with multiple sclerosis. The chain uses TRBV2 and TRBJ1-3; D is possibly TRBD1 (6 bases). Sequenced sample: CD4+ T cells from PBMCs. In nucleotides, the CDR3 is TGTGCCAGCAGAAAACAGGGTGTTACAGGAAACACCATATATTTT. Its protein product is CASRKQGVTGNTIYF.